These T cell receptor beta chains were read from a single sample in a study of CD8 T cells in Susac syndrome. TCRdb processed the immunoSEQ multiplex PCR reads anew with MiXCR; each CDR3 protein has one entry. Among under 150,000 distinct CDR3 sequences listed, around 94% were seen once. The sequencing sample was made of CD4+ T cells from PBMCs. The receptors here all came from a human donor with multiple sclerosis. The CDR3 runs from the conserved cysteine through the conserved F or W. A D gene is named only where the DNA matches it firmly. Size is omitted from some rows. Given values are once, few, many or a class for expanded clones.

j_call: TRBJ2-7
clone_size: once
d_call: -
v_call: TRBV10-3
cdr3_aa: CAISESQSLAEQYF
cdr3_nt: TGTGCCATCAGTGAGTCTCAATCTCTCGCCGAGCAGTACTTC

j_call: TRBJ2-7
clone_size: -
d_call: -
v_call: TRBV5-4
cdr3_aa: CASSSPLRSEQYF
cdr3_nt: TGTGCCAGCAGCTCACCTCTTCGGAGCGAGCAGTACTTC

j_call: TRBJ2-7
clone_size: -
d_call: TRBD1
v_call: TRBV19
cdr3_aa: CASSTAPGQGAFEQYF
cdr3_nt: TGTGCCAGTAGTACGGCCCCGGGACAGGGCGCCTTCGAGCAGTACTTC

j_call: TRBJ1-2
clone_size: once
d_call: -
v_call: TRBV28
cdr3_aa: CASSFSGSAGGYGYTF
cdr3_nt: TGTGCCAGCAGTTTTTCGGGTTCTGCTGGTGGCTATGGCTACACCTTC

j_call: TRBJ1-1
clone_size: -
d_call: -
v_call: TRBV18
cdr3_aa: CASVNTGTNTEAFF
cdr3_nt: TGTGCCAGCGTCAACACGGGGACGAACACTGAAGCTTTCTTT

j_call: TRBJ2-1
clone_size: -
d_call: TRBD2
v_call: TRBV20-1
cdr3_aa: CSASLITSGVYNEQFF
cdr3_nt: TGCAGTGCTAGTTTGATCACTAGCGGAGTATACAATGAGCAGTTCTTC

j_call: TRBJ2-7
clone_size: once
d_call: -
v_call: TRBV6-5
cdr3_aa: CASSYSTAGEGYEQYF
cdr3_nt: TGTGCCAGCAGTTACTCGACGGCAGGGGAAGGCTACGAGCAGTACTTC

j_call: TRBJ2-5
clone_size: -
d_call: -
v_call: TRBV2
cdr3_aa: CASRRVGETQYF
cdr3_nt: TGTGCCAGCAGGCGAGTGGGAGAGACCCAGTACTTC

j_call: TRBJ2-2
clone_size: -
d_call: TRBD2
v_call: TRBV7-2
cdr3_aa: CASSLGGGTTGELFF
cdr3_nt: TGTGCCAGCAGCTTAGGGGGGGGTACCACCGGGGAGCTGTTTTTT

j_call: TRBJ1-6
clone_size: -
d_call: -
v_call: TRBV18
cdr3_aa: CASRPGQGNSPLHF
cdr3_nt: TGTGCCAGCCGACCGGGGCAGGGGAATTCACCCCTCCACTTC

j_call: TRBJ1-1
clone_size: few
d_call: -
v_call: TRBV6-6
cdr3_aa: CASSRGRLNTEAFF
cdr3_nt: TGTGCCAGCAGCCGGGGGAGATTGAACACTGAAGCTTTCTTT

j_call: TRBJ1-1
clone_size: -
d_call: -
v_call: TRBV7-9
cdr3_aa: CASSLNLGSDTEAFF
cdr3_nt: TGTGCCAGCAGCTTAAATTTGGGGTCTGACACTGAAGCTTTCTTT

j_call: TRBJ1-5
clone_size: -
d_call: TRBD1
v_call: TRBV3-1
cdr3_aa: CASSQDRSTPQHF
cdr3_nt: TGTGCCAGCAGCCAGGACAGGTCAACACCCCAGCATTTT

j_call: TRBJ2-5
clone_size: -
d_call: -
v_call: TRBV30
cdr3_aa: CAWGSSSWETQYF
cdr3_nt: TGTGCCTGGGGATCTTCTAGTTGGGAGACCCAGTACTTC

j_call: TRBJ2-3
clone_size: -
d_call: -
v_call: TRBV5-8
cdr3_aa: CASSLDKGRPNPSQYF
cdr3_nt: TGTGCCAGCAGCTTGGACAAGGGCCGCCCGAACCCCTCGCAGTATTTT

j_call: TRBJ2-7
clone_size: -
d_call: TRBD2
v_call: TRBV5-8
cdr3_aa: CASSLAGVSYEQYF
cdr3_nt: TGTGCCAGCAGCTTAGCGGGAGTATCCTACGAGCAGTACTTC

j_call: TRBJ1-3
clone_size: -
d_call: -
v_call: TRBV20-1
cdr3_aa: CSAPGGGLVSGNTIYF
cdr3_nt: TGCAGTGCTCCTGGGGGGGGGCTTGTCTCTGGAAACACCATATATTTT

j_call: TRBJ2-7
clone_size: -
d_call: -
v_call: TRBV15
cdr3_aa: CATRGTGSDEQYF
cdr3_nt: TGTGCCACCAGGGGCACCGGGAGTGACGAGCAGTACTTC

j_call: TRBJ2-5
clone_size: -
d_call: -
v_call: TRBV7-2
cdr3_aa: CASSFTVQETQYF
cdr3_nt: TGTGCCAGCAGCTTCACCGTCCAAGAGACCCAGTACTTC

j_call: TRBJ2-7
clone_size: once
d_call: -
v_call: TRBV9
cdr3_aa: CASSVGSTSYEQYF
cdr3_nt: TGTGCCAGCAGCGTAGGTTCCACCTCCTACGAGCAGTACTTC

j_call: TRBJ1-2
clone_size: once
d_call: TRBD1
v_call: TRBV7-9
cdr3_aa: CASSRGDRAYYTF
cdr3_nt: TGTGCCAGCAGCCGTGGGGACAGGGCATACTACACCTTC

j_call: TRBJ1-5
clone_size: -
d_call: -
v_call: TRBV6-2/TRBV6-3
cdr3_aa: CASSYAQAAPATNQPQHF
cdr3_nt: TGTGCCAGCAGTTACGCACAGGCCGCTCCGGCCACCAATCAGCCCCAGCATTTT

j_call: TRBJ1-4
clone_size: -
d_call: -
v_call: TRBV6-1
cdr3_aa: CASSGGGREKLFF
cdr3_nt: TGTGCCAGTTCGGGTGGGGGCCGGGAAAAACTGTTTTTT

j_call: TRBJ2-7
clone_size: -
d_call: -
v_call: TRBV15
cdr3_aa: CATSRDTRPEQYF
cdr3_nt: TGTGCCACCAGCAGAGATACCCGTCCTGAGCAGTACTTC

j_call: TRBJ1-1
clone_size: -
d_call: -
v_call: TRBV30
cdr3_aa: CAWVQTVIGFMNTEAFF
cdr3_nt: TGTGCCTGGGTCCAGACGGTCATTGGATTCATGAACACTGAAGCTTTCTTT

j_call: TRBJ1-1
clone_size: -
d_call: -
v_call: TRBV7-9
cdr3_aa: CASSEDGNLNTEAFF
cdr3_nt: TGTGCCAGCAGCGAGGACGGAAACTTGAACACTGAAGCTTTCTTT

j_call: TRBJ1-5
clone_size: once
d_call: -
v_call: TRBV27
cdr3_aa: CASTQQGHGNQPQHF
cdr3_nt: TGTGCCAGCACCCAACAGGGACACGGCAATCAGCCCCAGCATTTT

j_call: TRBJ2-3
clone_size: -
d_call: -
v_call: TRBV9
cdr3_aa: CASSVAAGAPGDTQYF
cdr3_nt: TGTGCCAGCAGCGTAGCGGCGGGGGCCCCGGGGGATACGCAGTATTTT

j_call: TRBJ2-6
clone_size: -
d_call: -
v_call: TRBV9
cdr3_aa: CASSAQAGWAGANVLTF
cdr3_nt: TGTGCCAGCAGCGCCCAAGCCGGATGGGCTGGGGCCAACGTCCTGACTTTC

j_call: TRBJ1-2
clone_size: -
d_call: TRBD1
v_call: TRBV12-3/TRBV12-4
cdr3_aa: CASSLARGQLYGYTF
cdr3_nt: TGTGCCAGCAGTTTAGCGAGGGGACAGCTATATGGCTACACCTTC

j_call: TRBJ2-2
clone_size: -
d_call: -
v_call: TRBV5-4
cdr3_aa: CASSLSDTGELFF
cdr3_nt: TGTGCCAGCAGCTTGTCCGACACCGGGGAGCTGTTTTTT

j_call: TRBJ1-5
clone_size: -
d_call: -
v_call: TRBV2
cdr3_aa: CASRSGSTGNQPQHF
cdr3_nt: TGTGCCAGCAGATCCGGCTCGACGGGTAATCAGCCCCAGCATTTT

j_call: TRBJ2-7
clone_size: -
d_call: -
v_call: TRBV5-6
cdr3_aa: CASSSGNDQYF
cdr3_nt: TGTGCCAGCAGCTCCGGAAATGATCAGTACTTC

j_call: TRBJ2-6
clone_size: -
d_call: -
v_call: TRBV4-2
cdr3_aa: CASGVTRTPDLFASGANVLTF
cdr3_nt: TGTGCCAGCGGCGTTACGAGGACACCCGATTTATTTGCCTCTGGGGCCAACGTCCTGACTTTC

j_call: TRBJ1-5
clone_size: -
d_call: TRBD1
v_call: TRBV6-5
cdr3_aa: CASSRQGMSNQPQHF
cdr3_nt: TGTGCCAGCAGTCGACAGGGAATGAGCAATCAGCCCCAGCATTTT

j_call: TRBJ1-2
clone_size: -
d_call: -
v_call: TRBV9
cdr3_aa: CASSVKAGAANYGYTF
cdr3_nt: TGTGCCAGCAGCGTAAAGGCAGGGGCGGCTAACTATGGCTACACCTTC

j_call: TRBJ2-7
clone_size: few
d_call: -
v_call: TRBV2
cdr3_aa: CASYTLAGAHEQYF
cdr3_nt: TGTGCCAGCTATACCCTGGCAGGGGCCCACGAGCAGTACTTC

j_call: TRBJ1-1
clone_size: -
d_call: -
v_call: TRBV10-3
cdr3_aa: CAISETGNTEAFF
cdr3_nt: TGTGCCATCAGTGAGACAGGGAACACTGAAGCTTTCTTT

j_call: TRBJ1-2
clone_size: -
d_call: -
v_call: TRBV3-1
cdr3_aa: CASSPLRVNYGYTF
cdr3_nt: TGTGCCAGCAGCCCTTTAAGAGTTAACTATGGCTACACCTTC

j_call: TRBJ2-4
clone_size: -
d_call: -
v_call: TRBV20-1
cdr3_aa: CSARYGFQNIQYF
cdr3_nt: TGCAGTGCTAGATACGGTTTCCAAAACATTCAGTACTTC

j_call: TRBJ1-4
clone_size: once
d_call: TRBD1
v_call: TRBV28
cdr3_aa: CASSLASGTVEKLFF
cdr3_nt: TGTGCCAGCAGTTTAGCATCCGGGACAGTGGAAAAACTGTTTTTT

j_call: TRBJ2-7
clone_size: -
d_call: -
v_call: TRBV25-1
cdr3_aa: CASSPKQANLREQYF
cdr3_nt: TGTGCCAGCAGCCCGAAACAGGCTAACCTGAGGGAGCAGTACTTC

j_call: TRBJ1-3
clone_size: -
d_call: TRBD1
v_call: TRBV19
cdr3_aa: CASSIGRDSSGNTIYF
cdr3_nt: TGTGCCAGTAGTATAGGCCGGGACAGCTCTGGAAACACCATATATTTT

j_call: TRBJ2-1
clone_size: once
d_call: TRBD2
v_call: TRBV27
cdr3_aa: CASSLAVSYNEQFF
cdr3_nt: TGTGCCAGCAGTCTAGCGGTCTCCTACAATGAGCAGTTCTTC

j_call: TRBJ2-3
clone_size: -
d_call: -
v_call: TRBV27
cdr3_aa: CASRWQLASTDTQYF
cdr3_nt: TGTGCCAGCAGGTGGCAACTCGCTAGCACAGATACGCAGTATTTT

j_call: TRBJ1-1
clone_size: -
d_call: -
v_call: TRBV4-2
cdr3_aa: CASSPEGRRYTEAFF
cdr3_nt: TGTGCCAGCAGCCCCGAGGGACGGCGGTACACTGAAGCTTTCTTT

j_call: TRBJ1-2
clone_size: -
d_call: -
v_call: TRBV5-4
cdr3_aa: CASSLVGAGGYTF
cdr3_nt: TGTGCCAGCAGCTTGGTGGGGGCTGGGGGCTACACCTTC

j_call: TRBJ2-3
clone_size: -
d_call: TRBD2
v_call: TRBV2
cdr3_aa: CASRERGGTDTQYF
cdr3_nt: TGTGCCAGCAGGGAGCGGGGGGGCACAGATACGCAGTATTTT

j_call: TRBJ2-1
clone_size: -
d_call: -
v_call: TRBV3-1
cdr3_aa: CASSQVYNEQLF
cdr3_nt: TGTGCCAGCAGCCAAGTCTACAATGAGCAGCTCTTC

j_call: TRBJ1-5
clone_size: once
d_call: -
v_call: TRBV27
cdr3_aa: CASNPSGGDHQPQHF
cdr3_nt: TGTGCCAGCAATCCCTCGGGGGGAGATCATCAGCCCCAGCATTTT

j_call: TRBJ2-3
clone_size: -
d_call: -
v_call: TRBV11-2
cdr3_aa: CASSQSSTPWEDTQYF
cdr3_nt: TGTGCCAGCAGCCAATCATCTACCCCGTGGGAAGATACGCAGTATTTT

j_call: TRBJ2-5
clone_size: -
d_call: TRBD2
v_call: TRBV7-2
cdr3_aa: CASSLASSGGATQYF
cdr3_nt: TGTGCCAGCAGCTTAGCGAGCAGCGGGGGGGCTACCCAGTACTTC

j_call: TRBJ1-2
clone_size: -
d_call: -
v_call: TRBV29-1
cdr3_aa: CSVLRGGSNYGYTF
cdr3_nt: TGCAGCGTCCTCCGGGGGGGCTCAAACTATGGCTACACCTTC

j_call: TRBJ2-2
clone_size: -
d_call: -
v_call: TRBV27
cdr3_aa: CASGGAGVTGELFF
cdr3_nt: TGTGCCAGCGGGGGGGCAGGGGTCACCGGGGAGCTGTTTTTT

j_call: TRBJ2-1
clone_size: -
d_call: -
v_call: TRBV15
cdr3_aa: CATQGRTNEQFF
cdr3_nt: TGTGCCACCCAAGGCCGTACTAATGAGCAGTTCTTC